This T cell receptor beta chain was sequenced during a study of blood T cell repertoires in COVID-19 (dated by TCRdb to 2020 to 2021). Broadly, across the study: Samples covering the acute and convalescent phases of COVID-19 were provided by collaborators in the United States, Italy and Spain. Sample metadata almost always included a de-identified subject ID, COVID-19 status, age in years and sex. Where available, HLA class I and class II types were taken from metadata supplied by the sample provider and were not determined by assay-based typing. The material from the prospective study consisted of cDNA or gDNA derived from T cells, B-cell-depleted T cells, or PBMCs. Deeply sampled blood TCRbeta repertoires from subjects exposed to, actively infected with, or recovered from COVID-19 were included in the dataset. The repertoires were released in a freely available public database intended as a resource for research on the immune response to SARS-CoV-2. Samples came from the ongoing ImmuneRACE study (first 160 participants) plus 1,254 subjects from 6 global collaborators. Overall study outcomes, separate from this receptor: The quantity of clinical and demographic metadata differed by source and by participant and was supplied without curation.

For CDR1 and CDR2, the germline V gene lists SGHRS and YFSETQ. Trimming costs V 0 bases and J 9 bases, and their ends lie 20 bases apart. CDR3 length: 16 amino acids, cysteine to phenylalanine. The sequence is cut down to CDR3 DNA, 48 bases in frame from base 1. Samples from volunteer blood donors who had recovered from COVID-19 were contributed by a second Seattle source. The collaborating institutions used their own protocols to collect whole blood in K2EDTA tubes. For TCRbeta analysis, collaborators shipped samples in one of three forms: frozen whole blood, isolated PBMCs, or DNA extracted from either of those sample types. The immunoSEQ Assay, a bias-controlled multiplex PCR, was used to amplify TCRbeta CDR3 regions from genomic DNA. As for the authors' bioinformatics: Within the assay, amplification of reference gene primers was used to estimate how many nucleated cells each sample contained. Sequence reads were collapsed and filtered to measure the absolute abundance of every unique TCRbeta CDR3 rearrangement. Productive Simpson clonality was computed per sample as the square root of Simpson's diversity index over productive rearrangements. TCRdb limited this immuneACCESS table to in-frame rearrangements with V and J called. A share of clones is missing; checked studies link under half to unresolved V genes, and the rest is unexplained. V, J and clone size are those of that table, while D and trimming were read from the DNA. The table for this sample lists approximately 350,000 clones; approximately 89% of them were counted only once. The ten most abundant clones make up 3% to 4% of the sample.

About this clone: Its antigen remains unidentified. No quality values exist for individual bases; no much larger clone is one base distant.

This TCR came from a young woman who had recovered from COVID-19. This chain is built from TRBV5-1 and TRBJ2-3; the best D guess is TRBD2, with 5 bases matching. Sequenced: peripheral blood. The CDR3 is CASSLGTWGIVGTQYF. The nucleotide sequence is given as TGCGCCAGCAGCTTGGGGACTTGGGGAATAGTTGGCACGCAGTATTTT.